The clone carrying this T cell receptor beta chain was seen more than once but under ten times. This sample was taken from a study of blood T cell repertoires in COVID-19. In the study overall: The samples span acute and convalescent COVID-19 from the United States, Italy and Spain. Sources were T cells, B-cell-depleted T cells, or PBMCs; the material itself was cDNA or gDNA.

The junction had 9 bases not matched to a gene; V was cut back by 4 bases and J by 5 bases. CDR3 length: 15 residues. The germline CDR1 and CDR2 sequences are MNHEY and SMNVEV (reference sequence). In the authors' workflow: Scientists estimated how many nucleated cells there were by amplifying reference gene primers. Clones were read by immunoSEQ multiplex PCR, and TCRdb kept only the in-frame ones, dropping some. V, J and clone size are taken as reported in that table, and D and trimming were inferred from the DNA itself. The profile shows 100,000 to 150,000 clones, about 80% of them singletons. This receptor was obtained from a man aged 40-55 years with active or convalescent COVID-19. Sequencing input: peripheral blood. The chain employs TRBV27 and TRBJ2-7; TRBD1 matches 9 bases. This CDR3 reads CASSSSGTGSHEQYF. The CDR3 bases are TGTGCCAGCAGTTCCTCCGGGACAGGGTCCCACGAGCAGTACTTC.